This is a list of T cell receptor beta chains from one sample in a study of graft-versus-host responses after intestinal transplantation. Libraries were prepared by immunoSEQ multiplex PCR; TCRdb keeps only in-frame clonotypes and omits some of them. This sample has about 17,000 clones, with 82% found just once. The sample consisted of ileum tissue, taken 17 days after transplant. These receptors were taken from a human patient who received an intestinal transplant, so some T cells may come from the graft donor. The CDR3 runs from the conserved cysteine through the conserved F or W. A D gene is named only where the DNA matches it firmly. Part of the rows lack a size; the others show once, few, many or a class for expanded clones.

size,V,D,J,DNA,CDR3
-,TRBV29-1,-,TRBJ2-7,TGCAGCGTTGTGCACAGGAGAGCCTACGAGCAGTACTTC,CSVVHRRAYEQYF
-,TRBV5-4,-,TRBJ2-1,TGTGCCAGCAGCTTGGGCCCCCGGGATGAGCAGTTCTTC,CASSLGPRDEQFF
-,TRBV28,TRBD2,TRBJ2-7,TGTGCCAGCAGTCCCTATAAGCGGACACCGACTAGCGGGAGGGGCTACGAGCAGTACTTC,CASSPYKRTPTSGRGYEQYF
few,TRBV5-8,-,TRBJ2-7,TGTGCCAGCAGCTTGGAGTTTGCGGGGACGAGCTCCTACGAGCAGTACTTC,CASSLEFAGTSSYEQYF
once,TRBV6-1,TRBD1,TRBJ2-7,TGTGCCAGCAGTGGCCCCCGGGACAGCTCCTACGAGCAGTACTTC,CASSGPRDSSYEQYF
-,TRBV7-9,-,TRBJ2-1,TGTGCCAGCAGCTCCGACCACCTCTCAATGTCCTACAATGAGCAGTTCTTC,CASSSDHLSMSYNEQFF
-,TRBV28,-,TRBJ2-1,TGTGCCAGCAGTACCCGGGACTCCGGTGAGCAGTTCTTC,CASSTRDSGEQFF
-,TRBV6-5,-,TRBJ2-1,TGTGCCAGCAGTGCTAGCGTCGACAATGAGCAGTTCTTC,CASSASVDNEQFF
-,TRBV9,TRBD1,TRBJ2-7,TGTGCCAGCAGCGTGTCAGGGGGAGAGTACGAGCAGTACTTC,CASSVSGGEYEQYF
once,TRBV9,-,TRBJ1-5,TGTGCCAGCAGCGTATGTAGGGGGGGTCAGCCCCAGCATTTT,CASSVCRGGQPQHF
-,TRBV4-1,TRBD1,TRBJ1-1,TGCGCCAGCAGCCAACCGAATACAGGGGTAGCTTTCTTT,CASSQPNTGVAFF
-,TRBV18,TRBD1,TRBJ2-1,TGTGCCAGCTCACCCCCGACAGGGAGCTCCTACAATGAGCAGTTCTTC,CASSPPTGSSYNEQFF
-,TRBV30,TRBD1,TRBJ2-7,TGTGCCTGGGCACAGGGGGTACTCTCCTACGAGCAGTACTTC,CAWAQGVLSYEQYF
-,TRBV18,-,TRBJ2-7,TGTGCCAGCTCACCAAATAGAGGGACAAAGGATACCTACGAGCAGTACTTC,CASSPNRGTKDTYEQYF
-,TRBV9,-,TRBJ2-1,TGTGCCAGCAGCGTAGATAGCTCCTACAATGAGCAGTTCTTC,CASSVDSSYNEQFF
-,TRBV7-9,-,TRBJ1-1,TGTGCCAGCAGCTTAGCGCCAGGCTCGGACACTGAAGCTTTCTTT,CASSLAPGSDTEAFF
-,TRBV7-9,TRBD2,TRBJ2-1,TGTGCCAGCAGCCCCGTGGGACTAGCTGAGGTCAATGAGCAGTTCTTC,CASSPVGLAEVNEQFF
-,TRBV19,TRBD1,TRBJ2-7,TGTGCCAGTAGTATCGGTTTATCCGGGACAGGGGGCGTTTACGAGCAGTACTTC,CASSIGLSGTGGVYEQYF
-,TRBV9,-,TRBJ2-5,TGTGCCAGCAGCGTAGGCGGGACCGGGGCCAAAGAGACCCAGTACTTC,CASSVGGTGAKETQYF
-,TRBV7-9,-,TRBJ1-1,TGTGCCAGCAGCTTAGTGGGAAATAACACTGAAGCTTTCTTT,CASSLVGNNTEAFF
-,TRBV2,-,TRBJ2-7,TGTGCCAGCACCCTACGACGGGGTGAGCAGTACTTC,CASTLRRGEQYF
-,TRBV14,-,TRBJ2-6,TGTGCCAGCAGCCAAGAGCGAGGATCTGGGGCCAACGTCCTGACTTTC,CASSQERGSGANVLTF
once,TRBV5-6,-,TRBJ2-7,TGTGCCAGCAGCTTTCACGGCGCGGGGAACGAGCAGTACTTC,CASSFHGAGNEQYF
-,TRBV28,-,TRBJ1-2,TGTGCCATAGCGGGGATCTATGGCTACACCTTC,CAIAGIYGYTF
-,TRBV7-9,-,TRBJ1-1,TGTGCCAGCAGCTCGGACGGGAACACTGAAGCTTTCTTT,CASSSDGNTEAFF
-,TRBV29-1,-,TRBJ1-1,TGCAGCGTTGAGATGGCAGGCAAGAACACTGAAGCTTTCTTT,CSVEMAGKNTEAFF
-,TRBV11-2,-,TRBJ2-3,TGTGCCAGCAGCCCAACCTCGGGGCGAGGCACAGATACGCAGTATTTT,CASSPTSGRGTDTQYF
-,TRBV9,-,TRBJ2-7,TGTGCCAGCGGCTCGGGGGATACCTACGAGCAGTACTTC,CASGSGDTYEQYF
-,TRBV6-5,TRBD1,TRBJ1-1,TGTGCCAGCAGTTATAGGAGCGGGACAGGCCCCCAAGGAGCTTTCTTT,CASSYRSGTGPQGAFF
-,TRBV6-4,-,TRBJ2-3,TGTGCCAGCAGTGAGACGCACACAGATACGCAGTATTTT,CASSETHTDTQYF
-,TRBV28,-,TRBJ1-4,TGTGCCAGCAGGAGGACAGTCGAAAAACTGTTTTTT,CASRRTVEKLFF
-,TRBV29-1,-,TRBJ2-2,TGCAGCGTTGGCCAGACGAACACCGGGGAGCTGTTTTTT,CSVGQTNTGELFF
medium-sized,TRBV6-4,TRBD1,TRBJ2-1,TGTGCCAGCAGTACCGGGACAGGGGGCAATGAGCAGTTCTTC,CASSTGTGGNEQFF
-,TRBV4-2,-,TRBJ2-1,TGTGCCAGCAGCCAAGACGAATGGTTCAATGAGCAGTTCTTC,CASSQDEWFNEQFF
-,TRBV9,-,TRBJ2-3,TGTGCCAGCAGCGTAGGCGGAACCCCCACAGATACGCAGTATTTT,CASSVGGTPTDTQYF
-,TRBV6-5,TRBD1,TRBJ1-1,TGTGCCAGTTCGGGGACAGAGAGAAACACTGAAGCTTTCTTT,CASSGTERNTEAFF
-,TRBV10-1,-,TRBJ2-1,TGCGCCAGCAACGGGCGGGACAGCCAAGAGAATGAGCAGTTCTTC,CASNGRDSQENEQFF
-,TRBV13,-,TRBJ2-6,TGTGCCAGCAGCACCGATCAGTTAACCGCTGGGGCCAACGTCCTGACTTTC,CASSTDQLTAGANVLTF
-,TRBV27,-,TRBJ2-2,TGTGCCAGCAGTTTATGGGACACCGGGGAGCTGTTTTTT,CASSLWDTGELFF
-,TRBV5-6,TRBD1,TRBJ1-4,TGTGCCAGCAGCCACCAGGACAGGGCTGAAAAACTGTTTTTT,CASSHQDRAEKLFF
-,TRBV28,-,TRBJ2-1,TGTGCCAGCAGTGCGACCCTACTAGCAGCTGAGCAGTTCTTC,CASSATLLAAEQFF
once,TRBV5-5,TRBD1,TRBJ1-3,TGTGCCAGCAGCTTGACCACGACAGGGGGACCTGGAAACACCATATATTTT,CASSLTTTGGPGNTIYF
-,TRBV25-1,-,TRBJ2-7,TGTGCCAACCTTGGGGGCGGGGACTCCTACGAGCAGTACTTC,CANLGGGDSYEQYF
-,TRBV6-5,-,TRBJ2-7,TGTGCCAGCAGTTACTCGAATAAGGGGTACGAGCAGTACTTC,CASSYSNKGYEQYF
-,TRBV30,TRBD1,TRBJ1-1,TGTGCCTGGAGTCACAGGGGGCTAGGGAACACTGAAGCTTTCTTT,CAWSHRGLGNTEAFF
-,TRBV27,TRBD2,TRBJ2-7,TGTGCCAGCAGTCCGACTAGCGGGTTCTCCTACGAGCAGTACTTC,CASSPTSGFSYEQYF
-,TRBV27,TRBD2,TRBJ2-1,TGTGCCAGCAGCCTCAGCGGGAGCTCCTACAATGAGCAGTTCTTC,CASSLSGSSYNEQFF